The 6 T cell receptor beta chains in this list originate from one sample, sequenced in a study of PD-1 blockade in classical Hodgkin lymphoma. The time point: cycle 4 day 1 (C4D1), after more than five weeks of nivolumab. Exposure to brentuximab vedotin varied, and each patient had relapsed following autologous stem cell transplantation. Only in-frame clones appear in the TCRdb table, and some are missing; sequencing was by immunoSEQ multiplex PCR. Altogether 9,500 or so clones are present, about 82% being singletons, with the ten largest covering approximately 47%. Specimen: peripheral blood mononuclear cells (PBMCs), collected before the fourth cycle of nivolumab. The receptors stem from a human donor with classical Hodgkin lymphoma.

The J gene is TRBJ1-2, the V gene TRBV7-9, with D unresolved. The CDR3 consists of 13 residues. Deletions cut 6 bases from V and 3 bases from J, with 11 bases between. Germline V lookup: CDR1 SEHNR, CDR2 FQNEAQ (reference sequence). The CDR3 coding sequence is TGTGCCAGCAGGAGCGAGTGGCACTATGGCTACACCTTC. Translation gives CASRSEWHYGYTF.

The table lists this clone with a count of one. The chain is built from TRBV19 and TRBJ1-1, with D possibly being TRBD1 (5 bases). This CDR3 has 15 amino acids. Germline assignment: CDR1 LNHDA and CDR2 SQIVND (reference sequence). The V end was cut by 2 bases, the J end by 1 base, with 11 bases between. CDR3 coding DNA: TGTGCCAGTAGTATAATAGGGGCCGGGAACACTGAAGCTTTCTTT. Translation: CASSIIGAGNTEAFF.

CDR3 region: CASSFGQGTYNEQFF. The CDR3 coding sequence is TGTGCCAGCAGCTTCGGACAGGGGACTTACAATGAGCAGTTCTTC. This chain joins TRBV7-6 and TRBJ2-1; 9 nucleotides agree with TRBD1. This CDR3 contains 15 residues. Germline values: CDR1 SGHVS, CDR2 FNYEAQ. Unmatched junction bases numbered 4, after V lost 3 bases and J lost 4 bases.

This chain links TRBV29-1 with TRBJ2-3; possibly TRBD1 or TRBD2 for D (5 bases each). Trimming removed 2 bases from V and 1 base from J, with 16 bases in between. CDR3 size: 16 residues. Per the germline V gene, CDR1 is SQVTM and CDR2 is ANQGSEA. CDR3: CSVEMGVTGRTDTQYF. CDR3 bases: TGCAGCGTTGAAATGGGGGTGACGGGACGCACAGATACGCAGTATTTT.

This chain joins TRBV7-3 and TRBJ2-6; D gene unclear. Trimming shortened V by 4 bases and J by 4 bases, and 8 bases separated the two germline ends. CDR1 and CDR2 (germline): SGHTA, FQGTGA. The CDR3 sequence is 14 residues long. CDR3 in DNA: TGTGCCAGCAGCTCCTCCTCGGGGGCCAACGTCCTGACTTTC. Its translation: CASSSSSGANVLTF. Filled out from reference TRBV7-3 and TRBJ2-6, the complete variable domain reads GAGVSQTPSNKVTEKGKYVELRCDPISGHTALYWYRQSLGQGPEFLIYFQGTGAADDSGLPNDRFFAVRPEGSVSTLKIQRTERGDSAVYLCASSSSSGANVLTFGAGSRLTVL.

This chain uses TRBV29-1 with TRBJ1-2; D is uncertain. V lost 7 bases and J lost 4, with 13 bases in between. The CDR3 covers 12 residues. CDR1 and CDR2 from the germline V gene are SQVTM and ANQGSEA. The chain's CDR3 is CSGIVSLYGYTF. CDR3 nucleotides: TGCAGCGGAATTGTCAGCCTCTATGGCTACACCTTC.